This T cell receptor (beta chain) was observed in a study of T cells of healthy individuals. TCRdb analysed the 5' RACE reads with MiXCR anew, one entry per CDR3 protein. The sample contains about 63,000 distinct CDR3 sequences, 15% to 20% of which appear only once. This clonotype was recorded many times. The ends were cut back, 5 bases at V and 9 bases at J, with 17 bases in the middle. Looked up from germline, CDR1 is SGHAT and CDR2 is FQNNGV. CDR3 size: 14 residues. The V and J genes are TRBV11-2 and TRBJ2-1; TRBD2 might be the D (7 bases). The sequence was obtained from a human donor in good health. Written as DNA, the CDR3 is TGTGCCAGCAGCCGCTTGGGGGGGCCTAGTGAGCAGTTCTTC. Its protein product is CASSRLGGPSEQFF.